This T cell receptor beta chain originates from a study of blood T cells in healthy people across ages. This CDR3 comprises 16 residues. Trimming removed 0 bases at V and 0 bases at J, with 12 bases between. The germline V gene has CDR1 MNHEY and CDR2 SVGAGI. Together with a sample-barcoded 5' primer, a J-beta primer mix was included in a second PCR lasting about 6 to 11 cycles. TCRdb analysed the 5' RACE reads with MiXCR anew, one entry per CDR3 protein. The sample has more than 1.4 million distinct CDR3 sequences; roughly 40% are singletons. Sequenced input: blood. This receptor was taken from a woman between 18 and 29 years old in good health. The chain employs TRBV6-5 and TRBJ2-7, with no clear D. Here the CDR3 reads CASSYSSASSSYEQYF. The DNA of the CDR3 is TGTGCCAGCAGTTACTCGTCAGCTTCAAGCTCCTACGAGCAGTACTTC.